These 28 T cell receptor beta chains were all obtained from the same sample, sequenced in a study of blood T cell repertoires in COVID-19. Method: immunoSEQ multiplex PCR; TCRdb's copy keeps in-frame clones and lacks some. The sample has roughly 36,000 clones; 85% are singletons. The sample was peripheral blood. The receptors come from a man aged 60 to 75 with active COVID-19.

This sequence joins TRBV10-1 and TRBJ2-7; 11 nucleotides align to TRBD2. The V segment lost 4 bases and the J segment 6 bases; nucleotides outside the gene matches: 2. CDR1 and CDR2 (germline): WNHNN, SYGVQD (reference sequence). This CDR3 region has 13 residues. The CDR3 region has the DNA TGCGCCAGCAGTGTAGGGACTAGCGGCGAGCAGTACTTC. As protein: CASSVGTSGEQYF.

The chain recombines TRBV25-1 with TRBJ2-7; D is possibly TRBD1 (6 bases). Germline CDR1 and CDR2: MGHDK and SYGVNS. V lost 1 base and J 7 bases, leaving 11 bases between the germline ends. The CDR3 has 13 residues. CDR3 in amino acids: CASSEFQGWEQYF. CDR3 coding DNA: TGTGCCAGCAGTGAATTCCAGGGGTGGGAGCAGTACTTC.

The rearrangement joins TRBV6-5 to TRBJ1-2; 9 bases fit TRBD1. CDR1 is MNHEY and CDR2 is SVGAGI in the germline V gene. There are 15 residues in the CDR3. J gave up 2 bases and V 4 bases, and 5 bases lay outside the gene matches. CDR3 DNA sequence: TGTGCCAGCAGTTCCCATGGGACAGGGAACTATGGCTACACCTTC. Its protein product is CASSSHGTGNYGYTF.

This sequence joins TRBV5-1 and TRBJ2-1, with TRBD2 matching over 7 bases. The germline V gene encodes CDR1 SGHRS and CDR2 YFSETQ. Trimming took 2 bases from V and 4 from J; bases not matched to a gene: 9. The CDR3 extends over 16 amino acids. This chain's CDR3 is CASSLRASGVYNEQFF. CDR3 DNA sequence: TGCGCCAGCAGCTTACGGGCCAGCGGGGTATACAATGAGCAGTTCTTC.

The V gene is TRBV27, the J gene TRBJ1-1; D is unresolved. Germline V CDR1 and CDR2: MNHEY, SMNVEV (reference sequence). CDR3 length: 13 amino acids. Trimming took off 0 bases at V and 3 bases at J, with 5 bases between the two ends. CDR3 loop: CASSLSLDTEAFF. CDR3 bases: TGTGCCAGCAGTTTATCGTTAGACACTGAAGCTTTCTTT.

The CDR3 is CASSTPVGTDYNSPLHF. The DNA for the CDR3 is TGTGCCAGCAGTACACCGGTTGGGACAGACTATAATTCACCCCTCCACTTT. The genes are TRBV27 and TRBJ1-6; 7 bases fit TRBD1. The CDR3 has 17 residues. Germline CDR1 MNHEY, CDR2 SMNVEV (reference sequence). Trimming at V came to 5 bases and at J to 3 bases, leaving 10 bases not matched to a gene.

The J gene is TRBJ1-3, the V gene TRBV5-1; 9 bases match TRBD1. The CDR3 spans 15 residues. The junction had 6 bases not matched to a gene; V was cut back by 4 bases and J by 4 bases. Looked up from germline, CDR1 is SGHRS and CDR2 is YFSETQ. This CDR3 is CASSMSGTGGNTIYF. The CDR3 nucleotides read TGCGCCAGCAGCATGTCCGGGACAGGGGGAAACACCATATATTTT.

This clone was seen once. This chain links TRBV6-5 with TRBJ2-3, with 7 positions matching TRBD2. CDR3 length: 14 amino acids. With V trimmed by 6 bases and J by 7 bases, 10 bases remained unmatched. Germline V gene data show CDR1 as MNHEY and CDR2 as SVGAGI. CDR3 amino acids: CASSSSAGVNTQYF. The CDR3, as DNA: TGTGCCAGCAGCAGTTCGGCGGGAGTAAATACGCAGTATTTT.

This chain uses TRBV7-9 with TRBJ2-3, with 11 bases lining up with TRBD2. CDR1 and CDR2 from the germline V gene are SEHNR and FQNEAQ (reference sequence). J lost 2 bases, V lost 1 base, and 8 bases had no gene match. The CDR3 spans 18 residues. The CDR3 spells CASSLDLFSGRATDTQYF. CDR3 DNA sequence: TGTGCCAGCAGCTTAGACCTCTTTAGCGGGAGGGCCACAGATACGCAGTATTTT.

The rearrangement uses TRBV6-1 and TRBJ2-7; D gene unclear. V was shortened by 0 bases and J by 4 bases, with 10 bases between the two germline ends. Germline V gene lookup returns CDR1 MNHNS and CDR2 SASEGT. There are 14 residues in the CDR3. Written as DNA, the CDR3 is TGTGCCAGCAGTGAAGCGCTCGACGGGTACGAGCAGTACTTC. Encoded protein: CASSEALDGYEQYF.

The rearrangement links TRBV5-1 to TRBJ2-1; D gene unclear. CDR3 length: 16 amino acids. V was clipped by 1 base and J by 0 bases, with 11 bases between them. Germline loops: CDR1 SGHRS, CDR2 YFSETQ. The CDR3 loop is CASSLSLHSSYNEQFF. Here the CDR3 DNA reads TGCGCCAGCAGCTTGTCCCTTCACAGCTCCTACAATGAGCAGTTCTTC.

The V call is TRBV11-3, the J call TRBJ2-1; TRBD1 matches 8 bases. This CDR3 spans 15 amino acids. From germline, CDR1 is SGHNT and CDR2 YENEEA. V lost 1 base, J lost 7 bases, and 6 bases stayed unmatched. CDR3 sequence reads: CASSLARTGSNEQFF. For the CDR3, the DNA is TGTGCCAGCAGCTTAGCCCGGACAGGGTCAAATGAGCAGTTCTTC.

This clone occurred a few times. J is TRBJ2-1 and V is TRBV29-1; possible D gene TRBD2, 5 bases. Germline-derived CDR1 and CDR2 are SQVTM and ANQGSEA. The CDR3 totals 17 residues. Trimming stripped 4 bases from V and 0 bases from J, with 19 bases between. The CDR3 bases are TGCAGCGTTGTTTCAGGACTTACCCCCAGCTCCTACAATGAGCAGTTCTTC. Its translation is CSVVSGLTPSSYNEQFF.

The V gene is TRBV27, the J gene TRBJ2-5; 7 nucleotides match TRBD2. The CDR3 extends over 16 amino acids. J gave up 3 bases and V 1 base, and 8 bases lay outside the gene matches. From germline, CDR1 is MNHEY and CDR2 SMNVEV (reference sequence). CDR3 in amino acids: CASSLFQRGRKETQYF. In DNA form, the CDR3 reads TGTGCCAGCAGTTTATTTCAGCGGGGAAGGAAAGAGACCCAGTACTTC.

The chain carries TRBV5-1 and TRBJ2-7; D may be TRBD1 or TRBD2 (6 bases each). From germline, CDR1 is SGHRS and CDR2 YFSETQ. The CDR3 is 16 amino acids. Trimming left V 4 bases short and J 4 bases short, with 21 bases between. The CDR3 nucleotides read TGCGCCAGCAGCCTGGGGGCGGGACCTGATAAGTACGAGCAGTACTTC. Translated, it gives CASSLGAGPDKYEQYF.

The rearrangement uses TRBV7-9 and TRBJ2-5; D unresolved. Trimming took off 1 base at V and 1 base at J, with 10 bases between the two ends. The CDR3 contains 15 residues. Germline CDR1 reads SEHNR; CDR2 reads FQNEAQ (reference sequence). The chain's CDR3 is CASSLDLVVQETQYF. The CDR3 DNA reads as TGTGCCAGCAGCTTAGATTTAGTCGTCCAAGAGACCCAGTACTTC.

This chain uses TRBV14 with TRBJ2-5; 8 nucleotides match TRBD2. Germline CDR1 is SGHDN and CDR2 is FVKESK. Trimming cost V 4 bases and J 1 base; bases outside gene matches: 5. The CDR3 is 15 residues long. CDR3 DNA sequence: TGTGCCAGCAGCCGCCCCGGGAGGGCCCAAGAGACCCAGTACTTC. This translates into CASSRPGRAQETQYF. Looking up the rest from reference TRBV14 and TRBJ2-5 gives the full variable domain: EAGVTQFPSHSVIEKGQTVTLRCDPISGHDNLYWYRRVMGKEIKFLLHFVKESKQDESGMPNNRFLAERTGGTYSTLKVQPAELEDSGVYFCASSRPGRAQETQYFGPGTRLLVL.

This rearrangement joins TRBV28 to TRBJ2-7; 10 positions match TRBD2. The CDR3 has 15 amino acids. V gave up 5 bases and J gave up 4 bases; unmatched junction bases: 8. The germline V gene has CDR1 MDHEN and CDR2 SYDVKM. The chain's CDR3 is CASSTPSGSSYEQYF. CDR3 nucleotide sequence: TGTGCCAGCAGTACACCTAGCGGGAGCTCATACGAGCAGTACTTC.

In DNA form, the CDR3 reads TGTGCCAGCAGCTCAGCGGGAGCCCCCACAGATACGCAGTATTTT. This translates into CASSSAGAPTDTQYF. J is TRBJ2-3 and V is TRBV7-8; 8 bases match TRBD2. Per germline, CDR1 SGHVS and CDR2 FQNEAQ. This CDR3 contains 15 residues. V was pared by 4 bases and J by 2 bases, with 5 bases of the junction left unmatched.

The CDR3 coding sequence is TGCAGTGTGGGGGGGACAGGTCGATCGTTCTTC. This translates into CSVGGTGRSFF. This chain joins TRBV20-1 and TRBJ2-1; weak D call: TRBD1 (8 bases). The germline V gene has CDR1 DFQATT and CDR2 SNEGSKA (reference sequence). CDR3 length: 11 amino acids. Trimming shortened V by 7 bases and J by 15 bases, and 19 bases separated the two germline ends.

This chain joins TRBV7-2 and TRBJ2-7; D gene ambiguous. Trimming took off 4 bases at V and 7 bases at J, with 14 bases between the two ends. Germline CDR1 is SGHTA and CDR2 is FQGNSA. This CDR3 is 13 amino acids long. CDR3 residues: CASSSDMRREQYF. CDR3 nucleotide sequence: TGTGCCAGCAGCTCAGACATGCGAAGGGAGCAGTACTTC.

This chain joins TRBV3-1 (or the pseudogene TRBV3-2) and TRBJ2-7; 7 bases agree with TRBD2. CDR3 length equals 14 residues. V was clipped by 4 bases and J by 3 bases; unmatched bases: 6. Germline-derived CDR1 and CDR2 are LGHDT and YNNKEL (reference sequence). The CDR3 spells CASSPSGTFYEQYF. CDR3 nucleotide sequence: TGTGCCAGCAGCCCTAGCGGAACATTCTACGAGCAGTACTTC.

The chain couples TRBV7-9 to TRBJ2-1, with D possibly being TRBD2 (5 bases). There are 13 residues in the CDR3. In germline, CDR1 is SEHNR, CDR2 FQNEAQ (reference sequence). V gave up 11 bases and J gave up 0 bases, with 11 bases separating them. The CDR3 region has the DNA TGTGCCGGATCGACTAACTCCTACAATGAGCAGTTCTTC. The encoded protein is CAGSTNSYNEQFF.

This chain uses TRBV15 with TRBJ2-2; D perhaps matches TRBD2 (5 bases). Germline CDR1 reads LNHNV; CDR2 reads YYDKDF (reference sequence). V was cut by 3 bases and J by 4 bases, with 9 bases left in between. CDR3 length: 14 residues. DNA for the CDR3: TGTGCCACCAGCAGGAGGACTTCCACCGGGGAGCTGTTTTTT. Translation: CATSRRTSTGELFF.

The chain links TRBV27 to TRBJ2-1; D not resolved. The V end lost 0 bases, the J end lost 1 base, and 10 bases lay between the germline ends. This CDR3 has 16 residues. Germline values: CDR1 MNHEY, CDR2 SMNVEV (reference sequence). CDR3 in amino acids: CASSLSLRRSYNEQFF. DNA for the CDR3: TGTGCCAGCAGTTTATCCCTTCGGCGGTCCTACAATGAGCAGTTCTTC.

Here the CDR3 DNA reads TGCGCCAGCAGCTTGGGGCAGTCTTTAGAGACCCAGTACTTC. Translated: CASSLGQSLETQYF. The chain has TRBV5-1 and TRBJ2-5; no reliable D call. This CDR3 spans 14 amino acids. From germline, CDR1 is SGHRS and CDR2 YFSETQ. Trimming stripped 0 bases from V and 4 bases from J, with 10 bases between.

The sample holds one count of this clone. The chain recombines TRBV5-1 with TRBJ1-6; a possible D gene is TRBD1 (6 bases). The germline V gene has CDR1 SGHRS and CDR2 YFSETQ. Deletions cut 3 bases from V and 4 bases from J, with 14 bases between. The CDR3 spans 16 residues. The CDR3 spells CASSSTGSGYNSPLHF. The CDR3 DNA reads as TGCGCCAGCAGCTCTACAGGGTCTGGTTATAATTCACCCCTCCACTTT.

The rearrangement joins TRBV15 to TRBJ2-1; 7 bases are shared with TRBD2. The CDR3 is made up of 17 amino acids. The J segment lost 8 bases and the V segment lost 1 base, leaving 14 bases of the junction unmatched. The V gene's germline CDR1 is LNHNV and CDR2 YYDKDF (reference sequence). Written as DNA, the CDR3 is TGTGCCACCAGCAGAGGGGGCGTGGGAGGGTTTAGGGATGAGCAGTTCTTC. Protein: CATSRGGVGGFRDEQFF.